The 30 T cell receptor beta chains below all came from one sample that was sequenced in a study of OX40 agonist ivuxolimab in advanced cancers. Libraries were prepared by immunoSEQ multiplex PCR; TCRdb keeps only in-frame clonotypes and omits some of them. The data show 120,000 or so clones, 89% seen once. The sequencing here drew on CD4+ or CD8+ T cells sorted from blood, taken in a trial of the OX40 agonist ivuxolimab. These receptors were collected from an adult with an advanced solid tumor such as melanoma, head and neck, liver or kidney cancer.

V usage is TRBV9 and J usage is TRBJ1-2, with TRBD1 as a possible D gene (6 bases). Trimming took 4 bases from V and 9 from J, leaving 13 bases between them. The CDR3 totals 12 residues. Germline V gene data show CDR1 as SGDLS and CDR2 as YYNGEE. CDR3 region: CASSLQGMSYTF. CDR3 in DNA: TGTGCCAGCAGCTTACAGGGAATGAGCTACACCTTC.

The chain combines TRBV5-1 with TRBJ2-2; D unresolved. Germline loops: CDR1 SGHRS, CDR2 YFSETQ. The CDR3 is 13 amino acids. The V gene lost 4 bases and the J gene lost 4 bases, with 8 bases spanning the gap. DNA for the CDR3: TGCGCCAGCAGCCATATTTCCACCGGGGAGCTGTTTTTT. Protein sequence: CASSHISTGELFF.

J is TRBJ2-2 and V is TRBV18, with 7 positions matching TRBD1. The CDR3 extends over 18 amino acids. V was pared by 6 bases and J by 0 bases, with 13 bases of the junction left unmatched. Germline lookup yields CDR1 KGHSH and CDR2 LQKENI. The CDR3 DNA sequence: TGTGCCAGCTCCCGCCGGGACAGTCCAGTGACGAACACCGGGGAGCTGTTTTTT. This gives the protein CASSRRDSPVTNTGELFF.

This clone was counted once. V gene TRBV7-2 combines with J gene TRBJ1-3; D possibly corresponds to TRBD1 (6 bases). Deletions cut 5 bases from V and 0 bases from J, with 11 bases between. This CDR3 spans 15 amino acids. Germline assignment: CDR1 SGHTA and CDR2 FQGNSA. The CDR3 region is CASSPTGYSGNTIYF. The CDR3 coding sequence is TGTGCCAGCAGCCCGACAGGATACTCTGGAAACACCATATATTTT.

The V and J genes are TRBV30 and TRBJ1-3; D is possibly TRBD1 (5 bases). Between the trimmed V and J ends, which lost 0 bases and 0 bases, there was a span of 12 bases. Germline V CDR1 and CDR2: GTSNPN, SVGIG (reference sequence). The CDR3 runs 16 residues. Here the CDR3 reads CAWSVGLTSSGNTIYF. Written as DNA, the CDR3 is TGTGCCTGGAGTGTGGGACTCACGAGCTCTGGAAACACCATATATTTT.

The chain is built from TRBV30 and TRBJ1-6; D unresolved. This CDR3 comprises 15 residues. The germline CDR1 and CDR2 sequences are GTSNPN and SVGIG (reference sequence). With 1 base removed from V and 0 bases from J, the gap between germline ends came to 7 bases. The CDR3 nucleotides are TGTGCCTGGAGTGCCGGGAGCTCCTATAATTCACCCCTCCACTTT. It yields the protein CAWSAGSSYNSPLHF.

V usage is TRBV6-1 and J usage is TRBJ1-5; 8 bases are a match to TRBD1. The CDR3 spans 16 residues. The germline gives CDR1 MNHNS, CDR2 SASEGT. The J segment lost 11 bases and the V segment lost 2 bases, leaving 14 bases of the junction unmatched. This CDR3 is CASSEFVGTGVEAQHF. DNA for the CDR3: TGTGCCAGCAGTGAATTTGTTGGGACAGGCGTGGAAGCCCAGCATTTT.

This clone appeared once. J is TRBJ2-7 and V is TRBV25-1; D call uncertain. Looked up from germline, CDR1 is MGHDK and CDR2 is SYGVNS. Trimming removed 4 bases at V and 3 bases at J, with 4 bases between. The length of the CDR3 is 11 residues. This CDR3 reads CASSVYYEQYF. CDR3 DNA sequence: TGTGCCAGCAGTGTTTACTACGAGCAGTACTTC.

CDR3 bases: TGTGCCAGCAGCCTACAGGGAATGAACACTGAAGCTTTCTTT. Translating gives CASSLQGMNTEAFF. The rearrangement uses TRBV6-9 and TRBJ1-1, with a tentative D call TRBD1 (6 bases). The germline gives CDR1 MNHGY, CDR2 SVAAGI. The CDR3 is 14 amino acids. Trimming left V 6 bases short and J 0 bases short, with 11 bases between.

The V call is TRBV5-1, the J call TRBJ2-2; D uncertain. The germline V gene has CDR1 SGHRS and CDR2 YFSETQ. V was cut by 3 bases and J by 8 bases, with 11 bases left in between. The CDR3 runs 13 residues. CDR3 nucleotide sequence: TGCGCCAGCAGCTCAGATGTACGGGGGGAGCTGTTTTTT. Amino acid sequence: CASSSDVRGELFF.

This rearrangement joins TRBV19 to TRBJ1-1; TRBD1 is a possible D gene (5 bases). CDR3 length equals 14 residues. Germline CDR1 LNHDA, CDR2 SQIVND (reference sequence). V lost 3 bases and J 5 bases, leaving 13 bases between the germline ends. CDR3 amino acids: CASSIGGRGTEAFF. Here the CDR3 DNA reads TGTGCCAGTAGTATCGGCGGGCGGGGGACTGAAGCTTTCTTT.

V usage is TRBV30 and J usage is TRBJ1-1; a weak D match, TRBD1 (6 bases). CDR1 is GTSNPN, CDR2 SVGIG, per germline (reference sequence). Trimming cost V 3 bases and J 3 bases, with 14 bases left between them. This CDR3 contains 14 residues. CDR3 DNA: TGTGCCTGGAGACCAGGACAGCGCTACACTGAAGCTTTCTTT. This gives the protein CAWRPGQRYTEAFF.

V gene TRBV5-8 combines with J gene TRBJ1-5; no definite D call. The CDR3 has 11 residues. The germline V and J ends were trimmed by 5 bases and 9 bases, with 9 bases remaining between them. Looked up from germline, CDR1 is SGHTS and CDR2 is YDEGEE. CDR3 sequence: CASSFAGPQHF. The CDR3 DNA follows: TGTGCCAGCAGTTTCGCGGGGCCCCAGCATTTT.

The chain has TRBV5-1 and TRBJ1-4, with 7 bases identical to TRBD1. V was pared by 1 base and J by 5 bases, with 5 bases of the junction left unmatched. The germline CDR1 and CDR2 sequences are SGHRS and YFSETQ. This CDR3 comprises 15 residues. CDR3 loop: CASSLSGTENEKLFF. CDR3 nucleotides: TGCGCCAGCAGCTTGTCCGGGACAGAAAATGAAAAACTGTTTTTT.

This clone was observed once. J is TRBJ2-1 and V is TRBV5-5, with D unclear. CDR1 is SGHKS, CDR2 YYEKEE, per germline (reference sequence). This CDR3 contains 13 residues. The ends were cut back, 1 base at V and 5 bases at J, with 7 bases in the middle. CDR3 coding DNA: TGTGCCAGCAGCTTGCCCAACGACAATGAGCAGTTCTTC. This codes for CASSLPNDNEQFF.

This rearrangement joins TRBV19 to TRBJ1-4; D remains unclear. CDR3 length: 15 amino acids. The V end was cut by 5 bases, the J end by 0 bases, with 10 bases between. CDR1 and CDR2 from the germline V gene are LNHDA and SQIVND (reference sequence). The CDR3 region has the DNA TGTGCCAGTAGTCCTATGGTGGCAACTAATGAAAAACTGTTTTTT. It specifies CASSPMVATNEKLFF.

CDR3 loop: CASTLTGGAYGYTF. The CDR3 bases are TGTGCCAGCACCTTGACAGGGGGCGCGTACGGCTACACCTTC. The chain employs TRBV2 and TRBJ1-2, with 10 positions matching TRBD1. The junction had 10 bases not matched to a gene; V was cut back by 7 bases and J by 8 bases. The CDR3 loop spans 14 amino acids. CDR1 and CDR2 from the germline V gene are SNHLY and FYNNEI.

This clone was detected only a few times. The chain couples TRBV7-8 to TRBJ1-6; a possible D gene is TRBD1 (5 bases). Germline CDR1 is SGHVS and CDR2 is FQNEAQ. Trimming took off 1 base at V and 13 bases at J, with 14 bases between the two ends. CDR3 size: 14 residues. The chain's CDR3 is CASSLEGILSPLHF. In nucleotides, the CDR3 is TGTGCCAGCAGCTTAGAGGGGATCCTCTCGCCCCTCCACTTT. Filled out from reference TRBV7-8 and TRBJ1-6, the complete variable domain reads GAGVSQSPRYKVAKRGQDVALRCDPISGHVSLFWYQQALGQGPEFLTYFQNEAQLDKSGLPSDRFFAERPEGSVSTLKIQRTQQEDSAVYLCASSLEGILSPLHFGNGTRLTVT.

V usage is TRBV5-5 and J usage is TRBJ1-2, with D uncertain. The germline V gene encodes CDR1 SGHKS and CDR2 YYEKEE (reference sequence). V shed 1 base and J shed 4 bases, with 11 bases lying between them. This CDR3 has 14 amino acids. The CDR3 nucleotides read TGTGCCAGCAGCTTGCCAGGCAGAAGCTATGGCTACACCTTC. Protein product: CASSLPGRSYGYTF.

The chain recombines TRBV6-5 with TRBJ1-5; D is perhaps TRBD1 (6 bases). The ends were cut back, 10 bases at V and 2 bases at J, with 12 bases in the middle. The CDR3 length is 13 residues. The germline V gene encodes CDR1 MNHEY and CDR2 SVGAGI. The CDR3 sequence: CATRRGGNQPQHF. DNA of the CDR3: TGTGCCACGCGCAGGGGCGGCAATCAGCCCCAGCATTTT.

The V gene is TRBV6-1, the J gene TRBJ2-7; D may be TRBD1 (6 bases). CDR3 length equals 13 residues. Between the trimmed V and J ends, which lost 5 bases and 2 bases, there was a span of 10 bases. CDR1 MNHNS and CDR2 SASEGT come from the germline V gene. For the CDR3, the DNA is TGTGCCAGCAGTCGGGACAAGACCTACGAGCAGTACTTC. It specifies CASSRDKTYEQYF.

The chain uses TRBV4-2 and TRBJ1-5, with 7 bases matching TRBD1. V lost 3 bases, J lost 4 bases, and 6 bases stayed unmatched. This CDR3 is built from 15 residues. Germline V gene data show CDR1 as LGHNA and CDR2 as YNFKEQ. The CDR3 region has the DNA TGTGCCAGCAGCCAGAGACAGGGACAGAATCAGCCCCAGCATTTT. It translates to CASSQRQGQNQPQHF.

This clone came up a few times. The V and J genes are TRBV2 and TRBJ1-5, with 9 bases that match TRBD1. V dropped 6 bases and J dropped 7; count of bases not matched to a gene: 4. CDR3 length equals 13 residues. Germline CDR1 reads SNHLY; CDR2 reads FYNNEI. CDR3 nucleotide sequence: TGTGCCAGCAGGCGGGACAGGGAACAGCCCCAGCATTTT. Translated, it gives CASRRDREQPQHF.

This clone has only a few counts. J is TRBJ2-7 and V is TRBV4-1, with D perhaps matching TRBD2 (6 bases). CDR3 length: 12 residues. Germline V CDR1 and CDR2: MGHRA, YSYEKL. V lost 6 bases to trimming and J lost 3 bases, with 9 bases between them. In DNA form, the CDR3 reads TGCGCCAGCAGTAAGGAGGGCTACGAGCAGTACTTC. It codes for CASSKEGYEQYF.

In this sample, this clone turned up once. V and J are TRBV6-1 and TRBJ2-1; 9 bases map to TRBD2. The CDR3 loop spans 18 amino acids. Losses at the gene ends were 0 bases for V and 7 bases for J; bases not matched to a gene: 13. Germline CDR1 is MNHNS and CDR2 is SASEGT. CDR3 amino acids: CASSEATTVSGRSNEQFF. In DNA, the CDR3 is TGTGCCAGCAGTGAAGCGACGACTGTTAGCGGGAGATCGAATGAGCAGTTCTTC.

CDR3 coding DNA: TGTGCCAGCAGCCCCCGGGGGTTAGGACCCCTTTATAATTCCCAGTACTTC. Translating it yields CASSPRGLGPLYNSQYF. The chain couples TRBV7-8 to TRBJ2-5, with D possibly being TRBD2 (6 bases). V was pared by 5 bases and J by 9 bases, with 28 bases between. CDR3 size: 17 residues. Germline values: CDR1 SGHVS, CDR2 FQNEAQ.

The CDR3 is CASTPIAKDTGELFF. The CDR3 DNA sequence: TGTGCCAGCACCCCGATCGCGAAGGACACCGGGGAGCTGTTTTTT. V is TRBV6-1 and J is TRBJ2-2, with D unresolved. Trimming removed 7 bases at V and 3 bases at J, with 15 bases between. The CDR3 loop spans 15 amino acids. Per the germline V gene, CDR1 is MNHNS and CDR2 is SASEGT.

The CDR3 region is CASSEYPPRHGGQPQHF. The CDR3 DNA reads as TGTGCCAGCAGTGAATATCCCCCTCGGCATGGGGGCCAGCCCCAGCATTTT. This sequence joins TRBV25-1 and TRBJ1-5, with a possible D match to TRBD1 (6 bases). The CDR3 extends over 17 amino acids. Trimming cost V 0 bases and J 7 bases, with 19 bases left between them. Germline lookup yields CDR1 MGHDK and CDR2 SYGVNS.

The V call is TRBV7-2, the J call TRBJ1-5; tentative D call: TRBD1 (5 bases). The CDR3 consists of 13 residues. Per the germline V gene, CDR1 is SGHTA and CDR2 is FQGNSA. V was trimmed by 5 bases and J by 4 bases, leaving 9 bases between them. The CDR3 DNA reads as TGTGCCAGCAGCCCTCAGGGAAATCAGCCCCAGCATTTT. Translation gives CASSPQGNQPQHF. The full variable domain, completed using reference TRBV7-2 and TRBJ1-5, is GAGVSQSPSNKVTEKGKDVELRCDPISGHTALYWYRQSLGQGLEFLIYFQGNSAPDKSGLPSDRFSAERTGGSVSTLTIQRTQQEDSAVYLCASSPQGNQPQHFGDGTRLSIL.

The CDR3 sequence is CASSATGLAEEELFF. The CDR3 DNA is TGTGCCAGCAGCGCAACCGGACTAGCGGAAGAGGAGCTGTTTTTT. The J gene is TRBJ2-2, the V gene TRBV5-6; 10 nucleotides line up with TRBD2. V lost 4 bases, J lost 10 bases, and 10 bases stayed unmatched. This CDR3 has 15 residues. The germline V gene has CDR1 SGHDT and CDR2 YYEEEE.